What follows are 17 T cell receptor beta chains derived from one specimen sequenced in a study of tumor-infiltrating lymphocytes in primary liver carcinoma. Making TCR beta cDNA involved approximately 480 ng total RNA and a constant-region primer. Three-round nested multiplex PCR performed with slightly modified ARM-PCR produced the TCR beta libraries. The study ran its first two PCR rounds for roughly 10 cycles each, using TRBV1-TRBV30 forward primers and a C-beta reverse primer. MiXCR, run by TCRdb on the multiplex PCR reads, gives a single entry per CDR3 protein. The data contain 120,000 or so distinct CDR3 sequences, less than 80% of them singletons. DNA and RNA were both co-extracted from around 20-30 mg of bulk tissue that had not been sorted. Input material: liver tumor tissue from sampling region 1. This sample's subset: tumor region T1, superior pole. Receptors originate from a woman aged 60-70 years with primary liver carcinoma and hepatitis B virus infection.

This clonotype has a count of ten or more. The CDR3: CSATGLAGGTDTQYF. The CDR3 coding sequence is TGCAGCGCTACTGGACTAGCGGGAGGCACAGATACGCAGTATTTT. The chain joins TRBV29-1 to TRBJ2-3, with 13 bases fitting TRBD2. The V gene's germline CDR1 is SQVTM and CDR2 ANQGSEA. The CDR3 sequence is 15 residues long. J was trimmed by 1 base and V by 7 bases; bases with no gene match: 5.

This clonotype was picked up many times. The chain employs TRBV7-9 and TRBJ1-1; possibly TRBD1 for D (6 bases). The CDR3 extends over 14 amino acids. Deletions cut 3 bases from V and 1 base from J, with 9 bases between. The V gene's germline CDR1 is SEHNR and CDR2 FQNEAQ (reference sequence). In nucleotides, the CDR3 is TGTGCCAGCAGCTTCCAGGGGCAGAACACTGAAGCTTTCTTT. It is translated as CASSFQGQNTEAFF.

This clonotype came up a few times. The CDR3 spells CASSRGDRYIQYF. CDR3 bases: TGTGCCAGCAGTCGCGGGGACAGATACATTCAGTACTTC. V is TRBV6-5 and J is TRBJ2-4; D perhaps matches TRBD1 (7 bases). The length of the CDR3 is 13 residues. The germline V gene encodes CDR1 MNHEY and CDR2 SVGAGI. V was clipped by 5 bases and J by 8 bases, with 13 bases between them.

In this sample, this clonotype turned up many times. This chain connects TRBV6-5 to TRBJ2-7; D is unresolved. The CDR3 is 11 amino acids. In germline, CDR1 is MNHEY, CDR2 SVGAGI. Trimming removed 5 bases at V and 6 bases at J, with 8 bases between. The CDR3: CASSRGLEQYF. The CDR3 region has the DNA TGTGCCAGCAGTCGAGGCCTCGAGCAGTACTTC.

A note on this clonotype: One base away lies a much larger clone, so this may be a sequencing read error. The rearrangement joins TRBV30 to TRBJ1-5; 7 nucleotides match TRBD1. The CDR3 length is 15 residues. V was clipped by 2 bases and J by 2 bases; unmatched bases: 6. CDR1 is GTSNPN, CDR2 SVGIG, per germline (reference sequence). The CDR3 DNA is TGTGCCTGGAGTAAGGGGGCGCGGGGCAATCAGCCCCAGCATTTT. Translated, it gives CAWSKGARGNQPQHF.

V and J are TRBV11-3 and TRBJ2-1; perhaps TRBD2 as D (5 bases). CDR1 is SGHNT, CDR2 YENEEA, per germline. The CDR3 has 14 residues. Trimming left V 5 bases short and J 10 bases short, with 18 bases between. The CDR3 spells CASSPCSASGEQFF. CDR3 nucleotide sequence: TGTGCCAGCAGCCCCTGTTCGGCTTCGGGGGAGCAGTTCTTC.

This clonotype turned up a few times. The junction departs from the called germline gene at one end, perhaps through a read error. The rearrangement links TRBV6-5 to TRBJ2-3; D tentatively fits TRBD1 or TRBD2 (5 bases each). CDR3 length equals 14 residues. The germline gives CDR1 MNHEY, CDR2 SVGAGI. The CDR3 DNA reads TGTGCCAGCAGACCCGGGACCTCCATAGATAGGCAGTATTTT. This translates into CASRPGTSIDRQYF.

The chain links TRBV5-1 to TRBJ2-2, with D uncertain. Germline V gene sequence: CDR1 SGHRS, CDR2 YFSETQ. The CDR3 spans 15 residues. Trimming stripped 4 bases from V and 4 bases from J, with 14 bases between. The CDR3 DNA is TGCGCCAGCAGCCTAGACATGATGGCCACCGGGGAGCTGTTTTTT. This gives the protein CASSLDMMATGELFF.

A word on this clonotype: Since a much larger clone is just one base distant, this may be a read error. The chain employs TRBV12-3 or TRBV12-4 and TRBJ1-5; 7 bases match TRBD1. The end of the DNA fits TRBJ2-3 better, so the J call may be wrong. The CDR3 totals 13 residues. The CDR3 loop is CASSRQGDQPQYF. The DNA of the CDR3 is TGTGCCAGCAGTAGACAGGGTGATCAGCCCCAGTATTTT.

Worth noting for this clonotype: A much larger clone differs by one base, so this may be a read error. The V and J genes are TRBV30 and TRBJ1-5; possibly TRBD1 for D (6 bases). The CDR3 has 16 amino acids. Germline CDR1 reads GTSNPN; CDR2 reads SVGIG (reference sequence). Trimming pared 1 base from V and 3 bases from J, leaving 16 bases between. The CDR3 spells CAWSAHLVGANQPQHF. CDR3 nucleotide sequence: TGTGCCTGGAGTGCCCACCTTGTGGGGGCCAATCAGCCCCAGCATTTT.

Note on this clonotype: A read error may be the cause here, since a much bigger clone is one base away. V and J are TRBV6-5 and TRBJ1-2; TRBD1 matches at 7 bases. The CDR3 extends over 12 amino acids. Germline V gene sequence: CDR1 MNHEY, CDR2 SVGAGI. V shed 6 bases, J shed 4 bases, and the junction held 2 bases outside the gene matches. The CDR3 DNA reads as TGTGCCAGCAGGACAGGGTCCTATGGCTACACCTTC. Its protein product is CASRTGSYGYTF.

This clonotype was recorded at least ten times. This rearrangement joins TRBV12-3 or TRBV12-4 to TRBJ2-1; weak D call: TRBD2 (10 bases). V was cut by 6 bases and J by 6 bases, with 27 bases left in between. The CDR3 length is 18 residues. CDR3 DNA sequence: TGTGCCAGCAGCCAGGACAGGGGAGAACTAGCGGGGCGCAATGAGCAGTTCTTC. Amino acids: CASSQDRGELAGRNEQFF.

A word on this clonotype: One junction end disagrees with the germline gene, perhaps due to a read error. The gene calls are TRBV29-1 and TRBJ2-7, with 9 bases that match TRBD2. Germline V gives CDR1 SQVTM, CDR2 ANQGSEA. The CDR3 consists of 15 residues. CDR3 sequence: CSVEEPRRGRGEHYF. CDR3 bases: TGCAGCGTTGAAGAGCCCCGGCGCGGGAGGGGTGAGCATTACTTC.

In the case of this clonotype: It may be a read error: a sequence one base away is much more abundant. This chain connects TRBV6-5 to TRBJ1-6, with D possibly matching TRBD1 (5 bases). Trimming took 1 base from V and 8 from J, leaving 9 bases between them. This CDR3 spans 14 amino acids. CDR1 MNHEY and CDR2 SVGAGI come from the germline V gene. The CDR3 protein is CASSYCVGDSPLHF. The CDR3 DNA reads TGTGCCAGCAGTTACTGTGTAGGGGATTCACCCCTCCACTTT.

The chain uses TRBV11-2 and TRBJ1-1; D perhaps matches TRBD1 (5 bases). The V end was cut by 2 bases, the J end by 13 bases, with 32 bases between. CDR3 size: 18 residues. CDR1 and CDR2 (germline): SGHAT, FQNNGV. This chain's CDR3 is CASSLHARGTSRNTEVFF. The CDR3 coding sequence is TGTGCCAGCAGCTTACATGCCCGGGGGACCTCGAGGAACACTGAGGTTTTCTTT.

Remarks on this clonotype: A much larger clone differs from this one at a single base, so this may be a read error. The rearrangement links TRBV6-1 to TRBJ2-7, with D tentatively TRBD2 (5 bases). The ends were cut back, 2 bases at V and 3 bases at J, with 14 bases in the middle. Germline CDR1 reads MNHNS; CDR2 reads SASEGT. CDR3 length: 15 amino acids. The CDR3 loop is CASSELSGSYYEQYF. DNA of the CDR3: TGTGCCAGCAGTGAACTCAGCGGATCCTACTACGAGCAGTACTTC.

This clonotype was counted only a few times. The CDR3 end shows no conserved phenylalanine or tryptophan, and so a read error is likely. The genes are TRBV11-2 and TRBJ2-3, with D perhaps matching TRBD2 (7 bases). Germline CDR1 reads SGHAT; CDR2 reads FQNNGV. The CDR3 has 17 residues. The CDR3 protein is CASSLGGLTYTSDTQYL. CDR3 in DNA: TGTGCCAGCAGTTTAGGGGGACTAACGTACACGTCAGATACTCAGTATCTT.